Listed below are T cell receptor beta chains from one sample, sequenced in a study of early T cells in non-severe SARS-CoV-2 infection. TCRdb reanalysed the 5' RACE reads using MiXCR and keeps one entry per CDR3 protein. In the table there are roughly 30,000 distinct CDR3 sequences, around 6% of which are singletons. Sequencing was performed on whole blood. The receptors derive from an adult who was a healthcare worker with PCR-confirmed SARS-CoV-2 infection or an uninfected control (not recorded which). CDR3s include the opening cysteine and the closing phenylalanine or tryptophan. D genes are given only for firm matches. The size of a clone is reported for some rows only, either as once, few or many, or as a class for expanded clones.

abundance,d_gene,j_gene,v_gene,CDR3aa,CDR3nt
.,.,TRBJ2-5,TRBV6-5,CASSSLDMRGIETQYF,TGTGCCAGCAGTTCCCTCGATATGAGGGGCATCGAGACCCAGTACTTC
few,.,TRBJ2-7,TRBV28,CASSSGTHEQYF,TGTGCCAGCAGTTCCGGGACCCACGAGCAGTACTTC
many,TRBD1,TRBJ1-1,TRBV29-1,CSVDIQGLEAFF,TGCAGCGTTGACATACAGGGGCTCGAAGCTTTCTTT
many,.,TRBJ2-7,TRBV7-2,CASSPTQGINEQYF,TGTGCCAGCAGCCCCACACAGGGCATCAACGAGCAGTACTTC
once,.,TRBJ1-1,TRBV10-3,CAIREGTEAFF,TGTGCCATCAGAGAGGGGACTGAAGCTTTCTTT
.,TRBD2,TRBJ2-1,TRBV20-1,CSARGLAGVNEQFF,TGCAGTGCTAGAGGGCTAGCGGGAGTTAATGAGCAGTTCTTC
many,.,TRBJ2-7,TRBV30,CAWRARGPYEQYF,TGTGCCTGGAGGGCCAGGGGACCATACGAGCAGTACTTC
few,.,TRBJ1-6,TRBV7-3,CASSTGQQSSPLHF,TGTGCCAGCAGCACGGGGCAGCAATCTTCACCCCTCCACTTT
many,TRBD2,TRBJ2-5,TRBV20-1,CSASGLAGSETQYF,TGCAGTGCTAGCGGTCTAGCGGGGTCTGAGACCCAGTACTTC
few,.,TRBJ1-4,TRBV4-1,CASSQEYGYRSRTLFF,TGCGCCAGCAGCCAAGAGTACGGTTACAGATCGAGGACTCTGTTTTTT
.,TRBD2,TRBJ2-2,TRBV7-2,CASSLAAGGYTGELFF,TGTGCCAGCAGCTTAGCGGCGGGGGGGTATACCGGGGAGCTGTTTTTT
many,.,TRBJ2-3,TRBV6-5,CASSYRTGSADTQYF,TGTGCCAGCAGTTACCGAACAGGGTCGGCAGATACGCAGTATTTT
few,.,TRBJ2-1,TRBV11-3,CASSLDMGGYNEQFF,TGTGCCAGCAGCTTAGACATGGGCGGGTACAATGAGCAGTTCTTC
many,.,TRBJ1-1,TRBV5-1,CASSSTTDSSQAFF,TGCGCCAGCTCATCCACTACGGACAGTTCGCAAGCTTTCTTT
many,.,TRBJ1-1,TRBV6-5,CASSYSRVTEAFF,TGTGCCAGCAGTTACTCGAGGGTAACTGAAGCTTTCTTT
many,.,TRBJ1-2,TRBV7-9,CASSSMSDGYTF,TGTGCCAGCAGCTCAATGTCAGATGGCTACACCTTC